This T cell receptor beta chain was sequenced in a study of cytomegalovirus exposure and HLA in healthy donors. The CDR3 has 14 amino acids. The germline V gene encodes CDR1 MNHNS and CDR2 SASEGT. Trimming pared 8 bases from V and 3 bases from J, leaving 13 bases between. Primers: 60 Vbeta forward and 13 Jbeta reverse. The protocol was immunoSEQ multiplex PCR, while the TCRdb copy is restricted to in-frame clones and leaves out a portion. The sample consists of around 100,000 clones, 70% to 80% of them appearing once. Concerning this clone itself: Its target is not known.

General study findings and limits: Using a false discovery rate of 0.05, a later analysis showed that fewer than 20,000 TCR beta sequences were associated with HLA alleles. Later analysis reportedly placed an Asian-associated ancestry cluster below the roughly 670-donor mean in N-insertions. V- and J-gene trimming of TCR beta was linked (in a later analysis) to a missense DCLRE1C variant.

This sequence joins TRBV6-1 and TRBJ1-4; D remains unclear. This clonotype was obtained from a female donor in good health and CMV-seropositive. Sequenced input: PBMCs. The CDR3 coding sequence is TGTGCCAGCTTGCGAGGAGACGCTAATGAAAAACTGTTTTTT. This sequence encodes CASLRGDANEKLFF.